Listed below are T cell receptor beta chains from one sample, sequenced in a study of blood T cell repertoires in COVID-19. Method: immunoSEQ multiplex PCR; TCRdb's copy keeps in-frame clones and lacks some. The sample has under 300,000 clones, more than 80% seen once. Sequencing was carried out using peripheral blood. The receptors were sampled from a woman aged 25-40 years with active or convalescent COVID-19. Both conserved end residues are part of each CDR3. A D gene is named only where the DNA matches it firmly.

v_gene,j_gene,d_gene,CDR3aa
TRBV7-2,TRBJ2-7,.,CASSAGQWSYEQYF
TRBV7-8,TRBJ2-4,TRBD2,CASSSPSGGNIQYF
TRBV6-2/TRBV6-3,TRBJ1-2,.,CASSSPTGSRNGYTF
TRBV7-8,TRBJ2-3,.,CASSLSWGQSTDTQYF
TRBV5-8,TRBJ1-5,.,CASSPEPGRMRQPQHF
TRBV30,TRBJ2-5,.,CAWSEKGAQYF
TRBV7-6,TRBJ2-5,TRBD2,CASSLAWGTRGGAAETQYF
TRBV28,TRBJ1-5,TRBD1,CASSGRTGYNQPQHF
TRBV27,TRBJ2-1,TRBD2,CASTTSGGALEQFF
TRBV5-8,TRBJ2-7,.,CASSFRYEQYF
TRBV5-4,TRBJ1-2,.,CASSLVGDGYTF
TRBV6-2/TRBV6-3,TRBJ1-1,TRBD1,CASSSRDRGRTEAFF
TRBV3-1/TRBV3-2,TRBJ2-3,TRBD2,CASSQDWRGGNTDTQYF
TRBV14,TRBJ1-4,.,CASSQVRATNEKLFF
TRBV2,TRBJ1-2,TRBD1,CASSDSGTGAFNYGYTF
TRBV28,TRBJ1-5,.,CASSFGQINQPQHF
TRBV5-1,TRBJ2-4,TRBD1,CASSRTRQGEDIQYF
TRBV9,TRBJ1-2,TRBD1,CASSARDRGGYTF
TRBV6-5,TRBJ2-7,TRBD1,CASRGDRYYEQYF
TRBV11-3,TRBJ2-2,.,CASSLGTGDTGELFF
TRBV11-3,TRBJ1-1,TRBD1,CASSLDGTGETEAFF
TRBV7-9,TRBJ2-2,.,CASSPWTANTGELFF
TRBV19,TRBJ2-3,.,CASRVRGSGTDTQYF
TRBV6-5,TRBJ2-3,.,CASRPLASDTQYF